Following are 25 T cell receptor beta chains from one sample sequenced in a study of blood T cells in healthy people across ages. Primers used in a second PCR of about 7 to 11 cycles were a sample-barcoded 5' primer and a J-beta primer mix. TCRdb re-derived calls from the 5' RACE reads in MiXCR, one entry per CDR3 protein. The table has over 1,500,000 distinct CDR3 sequences, about two fifths seen once. Sequencing was carried out using blood. These receptors came from a human donor in good health.

In this sample, this clonotype turned up a few times. V and J are TRBV6-4 and TRBJ2-5; D is possibly TRBD2 (6 bases). CDR1 and CDR2 from the germline V gene are MRHNA and SNTAGT. This CDR3 has 13 amino acids. Deletions cut 4 bases from V and 5 bases from J, with 11 bases between. CDR3 region: CASSGNSGETQYF. The CDR3 nucleotides are TGTGCCAGCAGTGGGAACAGCGGGGAGACCCAGTACTTC.

This clonotype was seen ten or more times. The V gene is TRBV29-1, the J gene TRBJ2-7, with D unresolved. Germline-derived CDR1 and CDR2 are SQVTM and ANQGSEA. V shed 7 bases and J shed 3 bases, with 10 bases lying between them. The CDR3 has 11 residues. CDR3 amino acids: CSAHTNYEQYF. The CDR3, as DNA: TGCAGCGCGCACACAAACTACGAGCAGTACTTC.

The chain carries TRBV12-3 or TRBV12-4 and TRBJ2-3; possible D gene TRBD1, 5 bases. The CDR3 loop spans 14 amino acids. V shed 7 bases and J shed 1 base, with 12 bases lying between them. The CDR3 sequence is CASKTAPGTDTQYF. The CDR3 DNA reads TGTGCCAGCAAGACAGCCCCAGGCACAGATACGCAGTATTTT.

This clonotype was seen a few times. The chain combines TRBV7-8 with TRBJ2-7, with 8 nucleotides matching TRBD1. The trim removed 2 bases at V and 3 bases at J, leaving 6 bases unmatched. The CDR3 has 15 amino acids. Germline CDR1 reads SGHVS; CDR2 reads FQNEAQ. DNA for the CDR3: TGTGCCAGCAGCTTACTGACAGGGGAGGTCTACGAGCAGTACTTC. As protein: CASSLLTGEVYEQYF.

This clonotype was picked up many times. This chain connects TRBV4-1 to TRBJ2-1; 10 bases are shared with TRBD2. This CDR3 contains 15 residues. V shed 1 base, J shed 6 bases, and the junction held 3 bases outside the gene matches. Per germline, CDR1 MGHRA and CDR2 YSYEKL. Written as DNA, the CDR3 is TGCGCCAGCAGCCAAGTAGCGGGGGGCCGCAATGAGCAGTTCTTC. Its translation is CASSQVAGGRNEQFF.

This clonotype was detected many times. J is TRBJ2-6 and V is TRBV6-5; D call uncertain. Germline CDR1 MNHEY, CDR2 SVGAGI. V was shortened by 2 bases and J by 1 base, with 6 bases between the two germline ends. This CDR3 spans 15 amino acids. This chain's CDR3 is CASSYRVSGANVLTF. The CDR3 nucleotides read TGTGCCAGCAGTTACCGGGTGTCTGGGGCCAACGTCCTGACTTTC.

The V call is TRBV11-2, the J call TRBJ1-4; D is undetermined. The CDR3 length is 15 residues. The V and J ends lost 0 bases and 0 bases respectively, with 5 bases between them. CDR1 SGHAT and CDR2 FQNNGV come from the germline V gene. The CDR3 DNA is TGTGCCAGCAGCTTAGAGGGAGCAACTAATGAAAAACTGTTTTTT. This gives the protein CASSLEGATNEKLFF.

This clonotype was observed a handful of times. The chain is built from TRBV20-1 and TRBJ2-1; 9 nucleotides align to TRBD2. CDR3 length: 15 residues. Germline CDR1 reads DFQATT; CDR2 reads SNEGSKA (reference sequence). V shed 1 base and J 9 bases; nucleotides not matched to a gene: 10. CDR3 residues: CSARGALQTSGEQFF. Written as DNA, the CDR3 is TGCAGTGCTAGAGGGGCCCTTCAGACTAGCGGTGAGCAGTTCTTC.

CDR3 sequence: CASSLVGTEIDQPQHF. The CDR3 nucleotides read TGTGCCAGCAGCTTAGTTGGGACAGAAATAGATCAGCCCCAGCATTTT. This rearrangement joins TRBV7-2 to TRBJ1-5, with 7 bases matching TRBD1. V lost 1 base, J lost 5 bases, and 8 bases stayed unmatched. The CDR3 spans 16 residues. The germline gives CDR1 SGHTA, CDR2 FQGNSA.

This clonotype appeared once. V and J are TRBV11-3 and TRBJ2-4; 9 nucleotides align to TRBD1. Germline CDR1 SGHNT, CDR2 YENEEA. The CDR3 is 15 amino acids. After removal of 4 bases from V and 7 bases from J, the junction contained 8 bases not matched to a gene. This CDR3 is CASSSAGTGRNIQYF. CDR3 nucleotides: TGTGCCAGCAGCTCCGCCGGGACAGGGCGGAACATTCAGTACTTC. The full variable domain, with the rest looked up from reference TRBV11-3 and TRBJ2-4, is EAGVVQSPRYKIIEKKQPVAFWCNPISGHNTLYWYLQNLGQGPELLIRYENEEAVDDSQLPKDRFSAERLKGVDSTLKIQPAELGDSAVYLCASSSAGTGRNIQYFGAGTRLSVL.

The chain uses TRBV5-1 and TRBJ1-2, with a possible D match to TRBD1 (5 bases). Per the germline V gene, CDR1 is SGHRS and CDR2 is YFSETQ. The CDR3 totals 15 residues. V was clipped by 4 bases and J by 4 bases, with 17 bases between them. CDR3 sequence reads: CASSPNGPGGYGYTF. The DNA for the CDR3 is TGCGCCAGCAGCCCCAATGGGCCGGGGGGCTATGGCTACACCTTC.

The sample holds many counts of this clonotype. This rearrangement joins TRBV10-3 to TRBJ1-2; D gene uncertain. The CDR3 has 11 residues. The germline CDR1 and CDR2 sequences are ENHRY and SYGVKD. V lost 3 bases and J 6 bases, leaving 5 bases between the germline ends. The CDR3 nucleotides read TGTGCCATCAGTGAAGGGAATGGCTACACCTTC. This gives the protein CAISEGNGYTF.

The chain carries TRBV2 and TRBJ2-7, with 7 bases identical to TRBD2. The J call may be in error: the DNA end matches TRBJ2-5 better. The germline CDR1 and CDR2 sequences are SNHLY and FYNNEI. CDR3 size: 14 residues. CDR3 amino acids: CASIPLAARATQYF. DNA of the CDR3: TGTGCCAGCATTCCCCTAGCGGCCCGGGCGACCCAGTACTTC.

This chain uses TRBV7-3 with TRBJ2-4; 10 nucleotides line up with TRBD2. With the DNA end fitting TRBJ2-7 better, the J assignment may be wrong. This CDR3 region has 16 residues. The germline CDR1 and CDR2 sequences are SGHTA and FQGTGA. The DNA of the CDR3 is TGTGCCAGCAGCTCCCTAGCGGGGGAGACAGCCTACGAGCAGTACTTC. It yields the protein CASSSLAGETAYEQYF.

V and J are TRBV2 and TRBJ2-5; no clear D gene. CDR1 is SNHLY, CDR2 FYNNEI, per germline. V lost 0 bases to trimming and J lost 4 bases, with 12 bases between them. The CDR3 contains 15 residues. CDR3 region: CASSEALFSRETQYF. Written as DNA, the CDR3 is TGTGCCAGCAGTGAAGCGCTCTTTAGCCGAGAGACCCAGTACTTC.

The chain combines TRBV24-1 with TRBJ2-1; D might be TRBD1 or TRBD2, each matching 5 bases. V lost 3 bases to trimming and J lost 4 bases, with 15 bases between them. Germline lookup yields CDR1 KGHDR and CDR2 SFDVKD. The CDR3 runs to 16 residues. The CDR3 loop reads CATSDIRDGIYNEQFF. The CDR3 DNA reads as TGTGCCACCAGTGATATCCGGGACGGAATATACAATGAGCAGTTCTTC.

Details on this clonotype: The germline gene is not matched at one end of the junction; a read error may be the cause. The chain joins TRBV7-9 to TRBJ2-1; perhaps TRBD2 as D (6 bases). The CDR3 is made up of 12 amino acids. Looked up from germline, CDR1 is SEHNR and CDR2 is FQNEAQ (reference sequence). In DNA form, the CDR3 reads TGTGCCAGCAGCGATTTAGGGACTGAGCAGGTCTTC. Its protein product is CASSDLGTEQVF.

The chain has TRBV12-3 or TRBV12-4 and TRBJ1-2; D not certain. The V end lost 3 bases, the J end lost 2 bases, and 7 bases lay between the germline ends. The CDR3 runs 13 residues. The chain's CDR3 is CASSFLVNYGYTF. The CDR3 region has the DNA TGTGCCAGCAGTTTTCTAGTAAACTATGGCTACACCTTC.

CDR3 amino acids: CASSLGMGGNSYGYTF. The CDR3 nucleotides read TGTGCCAGCAGCTTAGGGATGGGCGGGAACTCCTATGGCTACACCTTC. This chain connects TRBV11-2 to TRBJ1-2; unclear D gene. Per the germline V gene, CDR1 is SGHAT and CDR2 is FQNNGV. The CDR3 has 16 amino acids. Deletions cut 1 base from V and 4 bases from J, with 16 bases between.

V gene TRBV6-6 combines with J gene TRBJ2-4, with D possibly TRBD1 on 6 matching bases. The V gene lost 2 bases and the J gene lost 8 bases, with 16 bases spanning the gap. Germline V gene data show CDR1 as MNHNY and CDR2 as SVGAGI (reference sequence). This CDR3 region has 15 residues. CDR3: CASSYELQGTDIQYF. The CDR3 nucleotides are TGTGCCAGCAGTTACGAATTACAGGGCACGGACATTCAGTACTTC.

The chain has TRBV4-3 and TRBJ1-4, with D unresolved. The germline V and J ends were trimmed by 0 bases and 5 bases, with 10 bases remaining between them. Per germline, CDR1 LGHNA and CDR2 YSLEER. This CDR3 contains 15 residues. The chain's CDR3 is CASSQEGVRNEKLFF. The CDR3 DNA reads TGCGCCAGCAGCCAAGAAGGCGTACGAAATGAAAAACTGTTTTTT.

The genes are TRBV7-9 and TRBJ1-2; 7 bases map to TRBD1. The V gene end was trimmed by 11 bases and the J gene end by 0 bases; junction bases not matched to a gene: 15. The CDR3 spans 16 residues. The germline CDR1 and CDR2 sequences are SEHNR and FQNEAQ (reference sequence). CDR3 sequence: CASSGGQQISNYGYTF. CDR3 bases: TGTGCCTCATCGGGGGGACAGCAAATCTCTAACTATGGCTACACCTTC.

V gene TRBV29-1 combines with J gene TRBJ2-1; a possible D gene is TRBD2 (7 bases). The CDR3 covers 16 residues. Trimming left V 7 bases short and J 0 bases short, with 19 bases between. From germline, CDR1 is SQVTM and CDR2 ANQGSEA. The CDR3 bases are TGCAGCGCCCTCGAGGCGGGGGCCGGCTCCTACAATGAGCAGTTCTTC. It specifies CSALEAGAGSYNEQFF.

Regarding this clonotype: At one boundary the junction diverges from the germline segment, which might be a read error. The chain employs TRBV2 and TRBJ1-2; 7 bases are a match to TRBD1. There are 15 residues in the CDR3. The germline V gene encodes CDR1 SNHLY and CDR2 FYNNEI. DNA of the CDR3: TGTACCAGCAGGACGGGACAGACCTATAACTATGGCTACACCTTC. Translating gives CTSRTGQTYNYGYTF.

In its sample, this clonotype was seen a few times. The DNA of the CDR3 is TGTGCCAGCACCCGCGGGGGACAGAAAGAGACCCAGTACTTC. It translates to CASTRGGQKETQYF. The V gene is TRBV2, the J gene TRBJ2-5, with D perhaps being TRBD1 or TRBD2 (7 bases each). The CDR3 sequence is 14 residues long. V shed 7 bases and J shed 3 bases, with 15 bases lying between them. Germline CDR1 and CDR2: SNHLY and FYNNEI.